This T cell receptor (beta chain) was obtained from a study of T-cell reconstitution after alpha-beta-depleted transplantation in children. The study's findings and limits: The authors attributed T-cell counts and diversity one year after transplant mostly to newly produced T cells. Where alpha-beta T cells came from about two months after transplant was reportedly several hundred expanded graft clones. The high TCRbeta diversity at day 60 in some patients came from surviving recipient T cells and thymic progenitors.

Using unique molecular identifiers, the investigators prepared the TCRbeta library. Each CDR3 protein gets one entry after TCRdb re-called the PCR reads with MiXCR. This repertoire shows 550,000 to 600,000 distinct CDR3 sequences, under 25% found once; its top ten account for roughly an eighth. The V end was cut by 1 base, the J end by 5 bases, with 11 bases between. This CDR3 contains 14 residues. CDR1 SGHTA and CDR2 FQGNSA come from the germline V gene. About this clonotype: What it recognizes is unknown.

The clonotype originates from a boy in the first two years of life who had a stem cell transplant for acute myeloid leukemia, so the T cells may come from the graft donor. The source material was PBMCs, mostly from graft donor cells, sampled 360 days after TCRalphabeta/CD19-depleted stem cell transplant. The V gene is TRBV7-2, the J gene TRBJ1-1; D may be TRBD1 (5 bases). CDR3 amino acids: CASSLDRWETEAFF. CDR3 coding DNA: TGTGCCAGCAGCTTAGACAGGTGGGAGACTGAAGCTTTCTTT.